The 11 T cell receptor beta chains below were found in one sample sequenced in a study of T cell repertoires in cytomegalovirus infection. TCRdb reanalysed the reads using MiXCR and keeps one entry per CDR3 protein. The table lists some 560,000 distinct CDR3 sequences, about 40% of them singletons. The antigens these receptors bind are not known. Here the sequenced sample was cultured PBMCs, taken from culture after CMV antigen stimulation. These receptors all stem from a human donor in good health (CMV status not recorded). Some clones in this sample may be carry-over from other donors' samples.

The chain combines TRBV7-2 with TRBJ1-1; D may be TRBD1 (5 bases). CDR3 length: 17 amino acids. CDR1 is SGHTA and CDR2 is FQGNSA in the germline V gene. Trimming removed 1 base at V and 2 bases at J, with 17 bases between. CDR3 bases: TGTGCCAGCAGCTTAGGGCCTGTGGGGGGAAAAAACACTGAAGCTTTCTTT. Amino acids: CASSLGPVGGKNTEAFF.

The V gene is TRBV7-9, the J gene TRBJ2-3; the D is unclear. Germline loops: CDR1 SEHNR, CDR2 FQNEAQ (reference sequence). The V end lost 5 bases, the J end lost 0 bases, and 12 bases lay between the germline ends. The CDR3 totals 15 residues. CDR3: CASSVGAWSTDTQYF. Written as DNA, the CDR3 is TGTGCCAGCAGCGTCGGCGCGTGGAGCACAGATACGCAGTATTTT.

The CDR3 protein is CASSYGGVTREAFF. CDR3 DNA: TGTGCCAGCAGTTACGGGGGGGTGACCCGTGAAGCTTTCTTT. The V and J genes are TRBV6-2 or TRBV6-3 and TRBJ1-1; D possibly corresponds to TRBD1 (5 bases). V gave up 2 bases and J gave up 7 bases, with 14 bases separating them. Germline values: CDR1 MNHEY, CDR2 SVGEGT. The length of the CDR3 is 14 residues.

The CDR3 loop is CASSLALYSGTLSSPLHF. In nucleotides, the CDR3 is TGTGCCAGCAGCTTAGCTTTATACTCCGGGACACTGAGTTCACCCCTCCACTTT. The chain carries TRBV7-8 and TRBJ1-6, with a weak D call TRBD1 (6 bases). V was pared by 0 bases and J by 9 bases, with 21 bases between. The length of the CDR3 is 18 residues. From germline, CDR1 is SGHVS and CDR2 FQNEAQ.

This clonotype has a handful of counts. The V call is TRBV7-9, the J call TRBJ2-1; D call uncertain. Germline V CDR1 and CDR2: SEHNR, FQNEAQ (reference sequence). The CDR3 covers 14 residues. V lost 2 bases, J lost 4 bases, and 9 bases lay in between. Written as DNA, the CDR3 is TGTGCCAGCAGCTTAACCCCTAGATACAATGAGCAGTTCTTC. Amino acid sequence: CASSLTPRYNEQFF.

This rearrangement joins TRBV12-3 or TRBV12-4 to TRBJ1-2, with 9 bases lining up with TRBD1. The CDR3 sequence is 13 residues long. The J segment lost 8 bases and the V segment lost 8 bases, leaving 9 bases of the junction unmatched. In DNA, the CDR3 is TGTGCCAGCGGCAGGACAGGGGCAGGGGGCTACACCTTC. Translation: CASGRTGAGGYTF.

This clonotype came up a few times. The chain recombines TRBV10-2 with TRBJ1-1; TRBD1 matches at 7 bases. The CDR3 is made up of 14 amino acids. Trimming at V came to 5 bases and at J to 3 bases, leaving 6 bases not matched to a gene. Looked up from germline, CDR1 is WSHSY and CDR2 is SAAADI. In nucleotides, the CDR3 is TGCGCCAGCAGTCGGACAGGAGTTCACACTGAAGCTTTCTTT. Protein: CASSRTGVHTEAFF.

CDR3 bases: TGTGCCACCATTAGCGGGGGGTACCAAGAGACCCAGTACTTC. As protein: CATISGGYQETQYF. V usage is TRBV6-1 and J usage is TRBJ2-5; 10 bases are a match to TRBD2. J gave up 0 bases and V 10 bases, and 5 bases lay outside the gene matches. The CDR3 covers 14 residues. Germline V gene data show CDR1 as MNHNS and CDR2 as SASEGT.

This chain joins TRBV5-1 and TRBJ1-4; maybe TRBD1 (6 bases). Trimming removed 3 bases from V and 7 bases from J, with 16 bases in between. This CDR3 comprises 15 residues. Germline lookup yields CDR1 SGHRS and CDR2 YFSETQ. The CDR3 DNA follows: TGCGCCAGCAGCTGGGAGGGGGGTCCGGGTGAAAAACTGTTTTTT. This sequence encodes CASSWEGGPGEKLFF. Using reference TRBV5-1 and TRBJ1-4 for the parts outside the CDR3, the full variable domain is KAGVTQTPRYLIKTRGQQVTLSCSPISGHRSVSWYQQTPGQGLQFLFEYFSETQRNKGNFPGRFSGRQFSNSRSEMNVSTLELGDSALYLCASSWEGGPGEKLFFGSGTQLSVL.

The rearrangement links TRBV25-1 to TRBJ2-3, with 7 bases fitting TRBD2. This CDR3 has 16 residues. The V segment lost 4 bases and the J segment 2 bases; nucleotides outside the gene matches: 9. CDR1 and CDR2 from the germline V gene are MGHDK and SYGVNS. CDR3 DNA sequence: TGTGCCAGCAGTGCCCGAGGGCGGGGGACCACAGATACGCAGTATTTT. Translating gives CASSARGRGTTDTQYF.

This clonotype was found a few times. The chain uses TRBV7-9 and TRBJ2-6; the D is unclear. The germline V gene encodes CDR1 SEHNR and CDR2 FQNEAQ (reference sequence). The V end lost 2 bases, the J end lost 4 bases, and 12 bases lay between the germline ends. This CDR3 has 16 residues. CDR3 region: CASSLFLSSGANVLTF. The CDR3 coding sequence is TGTGCCAGCAGCTTATTTTTGAGTTCAGGGGCCAACGTCCTGACTTTC.